The 23 T cell receptor beta chains presented below share a single source sample, sequenced in a study of T cell responses to AZD1222 COVID-19 vaccine. Sequencing was performed with immunoSEQ multiplex PCR; in TCRdb, only in-frame clones are kept and a portion is missing. Here the sample spans fewer than 100,000 clones, over 85% being singletons. Sequencing used peripheral blood, obtained on day 0 of AZD1222 vaccination. These receptors originate from an adult in good health.

This clone was picked up one time. The chain recombines TRBV13 with TRBJ2-2; D might be TRBD2 (5 bases). The CDR3 loop spans 17 amino acids. Trimming left V 0 bases short and J 1 base short, with 12 bases between. Germline lookup yields CDR1 PRHDT and CDR2 FYEKMQ (reference sequence). The CDR3 sequence is CASSLGVTTQNTGELFF. The DNA of the CDR3 is TGTGCCAGCAGCTTAGGCGTGACTACCCAGAACACCGGGGAGCTGTTTTTT.

A single count supports this clone. The rearrangement joins TRBV6-2 or TRBV6-3 to TRBJ1-5; D possibly corresponds to TRBD1 (6 bases). The germline V and J ends were trimmed by 6 bases and 2 bases, with 14 bases remaining between them. Germline values: CDR1 MNHEY, CDR2 SVGEGT. This CDR3 comprises 15 residues. Here the CDR3 reads CASSQTGTGNQPQHF. In nucleotides, the CDR3 is TGTGCCAGCAGCCAGACAGGTACGGGCAATCAGCCCCAGCATTTT.

The chain is built from TRBV11-3 and TRBJ2-2, with 7 bases fitting TRBD1. The CDR3 has 14 residues. The V segment lost 5 bases and the J segment 2 bases; nucleotides outside the gene matches: 2. Germline V CDR1 and CDR2: SGHNT, YENEEA. Here the CDR3 reads CASSRDRNTGELFF. As DNA, the CDR3 is TGTGCCAGCAGCCGGGACAGAAACACCGGGGAGCTGTTTTTT.

The chain employs TRBV5-1 and TRBJ1-2; weak D call: TRBD1 (5 bases). The CDR3 spans 16 residues. CDR1 and CDR2 (germline): SGHRS, YFSETQ. With 3 bases removed from V and 0 bases from J, the gap between germline ends came to 15 bases. Here the CDR3 reads CASSSGDRIPNYGYTF. CDR3 in DNA: TGCGCCAGCAGCTCGGGGGACCGCATTCCTAACTATGGCTACACCTTC.

This sequence joins TRBV7-2 and TRBJ2-7, with 14 bases fitting TRBD2. Germline V gene lookup returns CDR1 SGHTA and CDR2 FQGNSA. Trimming cost V 5 bases and J 4 bases; bases outside gene matches: 1. There are 14 residues in the CDR3. CDR3 DNA: TGTGCCAGCAGCAGGACTAGCGGGAGGTACGAGCAGTACTTC. Protein sequence: CASSRTSGRYEQYF. The full variable domain, its missing parts supplied by reference TRBV7-2 and TRBJ2-7, is GAGVSQSPSNKVTEKGKDVELRCDPISGHTALYWYRQSLGQGLEFLIYFQGNSAPDKSGLPSDRFSAERTGGSVSTLTIQRTQQEDSAVYLCASSRTSGRYEQYFGPGTRLTVT.

The CDR3, as DNA: TGTGCCACCAGTGAGGGGGTAACGCGCAATCAGCCCCAGCATTTT. As protein: CATSEGVTRNQPQHF. V and J are TRBV24-1 and TRBJ1-5; TRBD1 might be the D (5 bases). V shed 4 bases and J shed 2 bases, with 11 bases lying between them. Germline CDR1 KGHDR, CDR2 SFDVKD. This CDR3 is 15 amino acids long.

J is TRBJ2-2 and V is TRBV9, with 10 bases identical to TRBD2. The V segment lost 4 bases and the J segment 7 bases; nucleotides outside the gene matches: 10. From germline, CDR1 is SGDLS and CDR2 YYNGEE. This CDR3 has 16 amino acids. The CDR3 region is CASSLQAGGVGGELFF. CDR3 nucleotide sequence: TGTGCCAGCAGCCTCCAAGCGGGAGGGGTCGGCGGGGAGCTGTTTTTT. Using reference TRBV9 and TRBJ2-2 for the parts outside the CDR3, the full variable domain is DSGVTQTPKHLITATGQRVTLRCSPRSGDLSVYWYQQSLDQGLQFLIQYYNGEERAKGNILERFSAQQFPDLHSELNLSSLELGDSALYFCASSLQAGGVGGELFFGEGSRLTVL.

This chain joins TRBV7-9 and TRBJ2-3; weak D call: TRBD2 (5 bases). The germline V gene encodes CDR1 SEHNR and CDR2 FQNEAQ (reference sequence). The length of the CDR3 is 15 residues. Trimming took off 5 bases at V and 2 bases at J, with 14 bases between the two ends. CDR3 sequence: CASSARGNPTDTQYF. Written as DNA, the CDR3 is TGTGCCAGCAGCGCTCGGGGAAACCCCACAGATACGCAGTATTTT.

The gene calls are TRBV5-5 and TRBJ2-1; TRBD2 matches at 9 bases. Trimming removed 4 bases from V and 7 bases from J; junction bases left unmatched: 12. Germline V CDR1 and CDR2: SGHKS, YYEKEE (reference sequence). The CDR3 runs 16 residues. CDR3 nucleotides: TGTGCCAGCAGCATAATTAGCGGGAGTTTTGGTAATGAGCAGTTCTTC. This gives the protein CASSIISGSFGNEQFF. The whole variable domain, remainder taken from reference TRBV5-5 and TRBJ2-1, is DAGVTQSPTHLIKTRGQQVTLRCSPISGHKSVSWYQQVLGQGPQFIFQYYEKEERGRGNFPDRFSARQFPNYSSELNVNALLLGDSALYLCASSIISGSFGNEQFFGPGTRLTVL.

The V call is TRBV5-1, the J call TRBJ2-5; D unresolved. Germline CDR1 is SGHRS and CDR2 is YFSETQ. The V gene lost 1 base and the J gene lost 2 bases, with 3 bases spanning the gap. This CDR3 spans 12 amino acids. The CDR3 coding sequence is TGCGCCAGCAGCTTGAATCAAGAGACCCAGTACTTC. This codes for CASSLNQETQYF.

DNA of the CDR3: TGCAGCGGACAGGGGAGAGCTGGCTACACCTTC. Amino acids: CSGQGRAGYTF. The chain combines TRBV29-1 with TRBJ1-2; 8 nucleotides agree with TRBD1. J lost 7 bases, V lost 7 bases, and 5 bases had no gene match. Looked up from germline, CDR1 is SQVTM and CDR2 is ANQGSEA. The CDR3 is made up of 11 amino acids.

The DNA of the CDR3 is TGTGCCAGTAGTGAGGCAGCCCAGGGTTCACCCCTCCACTTT. This translates into CASSEAAQGSPLHF. V is TRBV19 and J is TRBJ1-6, with a possible D match to TRBD1 (5 bases). CDR3 size: 14 residues. The ends were cut back, 5 bases at V and 9 bases at J, with 14 bases in the middle. The germline V gene encodes CDR1 LNHDA and CDR2 SQIVND (reference sequence).

This clone was counted a few times. The rearrangement uses TRBV5-1 and TRBJ2-7; 9 positions agree with TRBD1. Trimming took 0 bases from V and 6 from J; bases not matched to a gene: 16. The CDR3 spans 18 residues. Germline lookup yields CDR1 SGHRS and CDR2 YFSETQ. The CDR3 here is CASSLVFPHRGRKFEQYF. CDR3 sequence (DNA): TGCGCCAGCAGCTTGGTGTTTCCACACAGGGGGCGAAAGTTCGAGCAGTACTTC. The full variable domain, in which reference TRBV5-1 and TRBJ2-7 provide the parts outside the CDR3, is KAGVTQTPRYLIKTRGQQVTLSCSPISGHRSVSWYQQTPGQGLQFLFEYFSETQRNKGNFPGRFSGRQFSNSRSEMNVSTLELGDSALYLCASSLVFPHRGRKFEQYFGPGTRLTVT.

This clone was found once. Here the CDR3 DNA reads TGTGCCAGCAGCCAAGTTAAGGGTCAGCCCCAGCATTTT. Translation gives CASSQVKGQPQHF. The chain joins TRBV3-1 (or the pseudogene TRBV3-2) to TRBJ1-5; D uncertain. The germline V gene has CDR1 LGHDT and CDR2 YNNKEL (reference sequence). The CDR3 spans 13 residues. Trimming removed 1 base at V and 6 bases at J, with 7 bases between.

Details on this clone: The same CDR3 arises from other DNA sequences in this sample as well. The gene calls are TRBV3-1 (or the pseudogene TRBV3-2) and TRBJ1-5; D gene unclear. Germline V CDR1 and CDR2: LGHDT, YNNKEL (reference sequence). The CDR3 has 13 residues. The germline V and J ends were trimmed by 5 bases and 4 bases, with 9 bases remaining between them. CDR3 sequence: CASSAGGNQPQHF. The CDR3 coding sequence is TGTGCCAGCAGCGCTGGAGGGAATCAGCCCCAGCATTTT.

This clone was seen a single time. The rearrangement uses TRBV30 and TRBJ1-3, with 7 positions matching TRBD1. From germline, CDR1 is GTSNPN and CDR2 SVGIG (reference sequence). The CDR3 is 16 amino acids. Germline trimming cut 2 bases from V and 4 bases from J; bases unmatched to any gene: 11. CDR3 sequence reads: CAWSLEPGTAGNTIYF. CDR3 in DNA: TGTGCCTGGAGTCTCGAGCCCGGGACAGCGGGAAACACCATATATTTT.

J is TRBJ2-7 and V is TRBV18; 7 positions match TRBD1. V trimming: 5 bases; J trimming: 5 bases; junction bases outside the gene matches: 6. The CDR3 consists of 13 residues. CDR1 and CDR2 (germline): KGHSH, LQKENI. CDR3 in amino acids: CASSYTGVNEQYF. The CDR3 coding sequence is TGTGCCAGCTCATACACAGGGGTCAACGAGCAGTACTTC.

The CDR3 region is CASSLRLGGSGNTIYF. The CDR3 coding sequence is TGTGCCAGCAGCTTACGATTGGGCGGCTCTGGAAACACCATATATTTT. The gene calls are TRBV7-9 and TRBJ1-3; D is unclear. Germline-derived CDR1 and CDR2 are SEHNR and FQNEAQ (reference sequence). Trimming shortened V by 2 bases and J by 0 bases, and 11 bases separated the two germline ends. The CDR3 has 16 residues. Combining the CDR3 with reference TRBV7-9 and TRBJ1-3 gives the whole variable domain DTGVSQNPRHKITKRGQNVTFRCDPISEHNRLYWYRQTLGQGPEFLTYFQNEAQLEKSRLLSDRFSAERPKGSFSTLEIQRTEQGDSAMYLCASSLRLGGSGNTIYFGEGSWLTVV.

The V call is TRBV12-3 or TRBV12-4, the J call TRBJ2-7; D may be TRBD2 (6 bases). The length of the CDR3 is 13 residues. The V end lost 5 bases, the J end lost 4 bases, and 12 bases lay between the germline ends. In nucleotides, the CDR3 is TGTGCCAGCAGTCCGTCGGGGGAATACGAGCAGTACTTC. This gives the protein CASSPSGEYEQYF.

This clone was counted a single time. The V and J genes are TRBV6-6 and TRBJ1-4, with TRBD1 matching 8 bases. The trim removed 6 bases at V and 0 bases at J, leaving 6 bases unmatched. Germline CDR1 reads MNHNY; CDR2 reads SVGAGI (reference sequence). This CDR3 is built from 16 residues. CDR3 coding DNA: TGTGCCAGCAGGGACGGACAGGGACCAACTAATGAAAAACTGTTTTTT. It encodes CASRDGQGPTNEKLFF.

This chain joins TRBV5-1 and TRBJ1-2; 8 bases map to TRBD1. V lost 5 bases to trimming and J lost 0 bases; unmatched junction nucleotides: 6. Germline CDR1 SGHRS, CDR2 YFSETQ. The CDR3 has 15 amino acids. DNA for the CDR3: TGCGCCAGCAGACCTAGGACAGGGACTAACTATGGCTACACCTTC. Translation: CASRPRTGTNYGYTF.

The chain combines TRBV29-1 with TRBJ1-5; no firm D call. The CDR3 loop spans 12 amino acids. The germline CDR1 and CDR2 sequences are SQVTM and ANQGSEA. V shed 4 bases and J shed 6 bases, with 10 bases lying between them. The CDR3: CSVGGAGQPQHF. The CDR3 nucleotides are TGCAGCGTTGGAGGCGCGGGTCAGCCCCAGCATTTT.

This chain connects TRBV29-1 to TRBJ2-3; TRBD1 matches 8 bases. In germline, CDR1 is SQVTM, CDR2 ANQGSEA. V was pared by 5 bases and J by 3 bases, with 4 bases of the junction left unmatched. There are 13 residues in the CDR3. DNA for the CDR3: TGCAGCGTTCGAACAGGGGGAACAGATACGCAGTATTTT. Its translation: CSVRTGGTDTQYF.